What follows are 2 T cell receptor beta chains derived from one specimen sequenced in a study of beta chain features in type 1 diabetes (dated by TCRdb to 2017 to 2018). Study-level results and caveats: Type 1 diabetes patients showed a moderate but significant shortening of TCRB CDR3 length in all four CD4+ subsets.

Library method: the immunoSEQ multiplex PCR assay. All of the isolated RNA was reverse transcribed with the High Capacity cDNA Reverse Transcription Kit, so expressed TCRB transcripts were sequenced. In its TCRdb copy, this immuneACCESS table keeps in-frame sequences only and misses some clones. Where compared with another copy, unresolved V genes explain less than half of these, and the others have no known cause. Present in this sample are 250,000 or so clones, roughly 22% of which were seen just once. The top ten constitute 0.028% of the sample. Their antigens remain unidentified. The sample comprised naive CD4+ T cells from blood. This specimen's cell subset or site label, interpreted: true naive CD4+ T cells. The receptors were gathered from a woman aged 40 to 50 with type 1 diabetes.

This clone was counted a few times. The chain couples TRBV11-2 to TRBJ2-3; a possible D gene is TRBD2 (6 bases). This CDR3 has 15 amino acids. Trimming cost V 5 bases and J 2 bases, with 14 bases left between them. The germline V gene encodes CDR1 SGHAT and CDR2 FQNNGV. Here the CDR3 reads CASSQAGTSTDTQYF. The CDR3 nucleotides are TGTGCCAGCAGCCAAGCCGGGACTTCCACAGATACGCAGTATTTT.

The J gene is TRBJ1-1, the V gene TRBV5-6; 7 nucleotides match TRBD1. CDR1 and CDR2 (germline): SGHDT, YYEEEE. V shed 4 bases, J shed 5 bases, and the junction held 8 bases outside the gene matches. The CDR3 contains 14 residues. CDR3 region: CASSRQGRGTEAFF. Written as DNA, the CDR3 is TGTGCCAGCAGCAGACAGGGTCGAGGAACTGAAGCTTTCTTT. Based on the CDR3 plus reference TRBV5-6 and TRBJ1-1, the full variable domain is DAGVTQSPTHLIKTRGQQVTLRCSPKSGHDTVSWYQQALGQGPQFIFQYYEEEERQRGNFPDRFSGHQFPNYSSELNVNALLLGDSALYLCASSRQGRGTEAFFGQGTRLTVV.